The TCR beta chain described here comes from a study of T cell responses to AZD1222 COVID-19 vaccine. Pooled in the analysis were second doses at about 4 or about 12 weeks. The CDR3 totals 13 residues. With 1 base removed from V and 6 bases from J, the gap between germline ends came to 6 bases. Germline V lookup: CDR1 MNHEY, CDR2 SMNVEV (reference sequence). Remarks on this clone: Its antigen is not known.

The protocol was immunoSEQ multiplex PCR, while the TCRdb copy is restricted to in-frame clones and leaves out a portion. The sample contains about 200,000 clones, approximately 90% of which appear only once. Study-wide results and caveats: Just six AZD1222 recipients were seropositive at baseline. Close to half of all spike-specific TCRs reportedly target regions of the variants that are unmutated.

The sequencing used peripheral blood, collected 28 days after the second AZD1222 dose. The source of this sequence is an adult who received the AZD1222 COVID-19 vaccine. This chain joins TRBV27 and TRBJ2-2; D remains ambiguous. CDR3 loop: CASSLWRPGELFF. CDR3 DNA sequence: TGTGCCAGCAGTTTATGGCGGCCCGGGGAGCTGTTTTTT.